One sample yielded the 13 T cell receptor beta chains listed below, sequenced in a study of blood T cells in healthy people across ages. Combining a sample-barcoded 5' primer with a J-beta primer mix, a second PCR ran for roughly 6 to 12 cycles. One entry per CDR3 protein results from TCRdb running MiXCR on the 5' RACE reads. The sample includes 650,000 to 900,000 distinct CDR3 sequences, roughly 60% of them seen just once. Sequenced: blood. Receptors were obtained from a man aged 25-45 years in good health.

The rearrangement links TRBV4-2 to TRBJ1-2; 10 nucleotides align to TRBD1. Germline trimming cut 2 bases from V and 8 bases from J; bases unmatched to any gene: 11. The CDR3 consists of 16 residues. The germline V gene encodes CDR1 LGHNA and CDR2 YNFKEQ. The CDR3 sequence is CASSQKPGQGPGGYTF. CDR3 nucleotide sequence: TGTGCCAGCAGCCAAAAGCCGGGACAGGGGCCGGGGGGCTACACCTTC.

This clonotype was counted once. The chain combines TRBV6-4 with TRBJ2-7; D is possibly TRBD1 or TRBD2 (5 bases each). The J call may be incorrect, as the DNA end agrees better with TRBJ2-4. Germline CDR1 reads MRHNA; CDR2 reads SNTAGT. This CDR3 has 12 residues. The CDR3 spells CASSDEGRIQYF. In nucleotides, the CDR3 is TGTGCCAGCAGTGACGAGGGGCGCATTCAGTACTTC.

This sequence joins TRBV29-1 and TRBJ1-4; TRBD1 matches 9 bases. The V gene end was trimmed by 7 bases and the J gene end by 8 bases; junction bases not matched to a gene: 8. Germline-derived CDR1 and CDR2 are SQVTM and ANQGSEA. The CDR3 runs to 13 residues. CDR3 loop: CSAKQGAGEKLFF. The CDR3, as DNA: TGCAGCGCCAAACAGGGGGCAGGGGAAAAACTGTTTTTT.

The chain has TRBV20-1 and TRBJ2-3; D is possibly TRBD1 (7 bases). CDR3 length equals 11 residues. Germline V gene data show CDR1 as DFQATT and CDR2 as SNEGSKA (reference sequence). V was clipped by 8 bases and J by 3 bases, with 9 bases between them. The CDR3 coding sequence is TGCAGTCAGGGGGGAACAGATACGCAGTATTTT. It specifies CSQGGTDTQYF.

This clonotype appeared a few times. The chain links TRBV20-1 to TRBJ2-5; D gene uncertain. Germline CDR1 is DFQATT and CDR2 is SNEGSKA (reference sequence). This CDR3 region has 12 residues. The V end was cut by 1 base, the J end by 5 bases, with 8 bases between. This chain's CDR3 is CSARVAGETQYF. CDR3 DNA: TGCAGTGCTAGAGTAGCCGGGGAGACCCAGTACTTC.

With regard to this clonotype: Germline is not matched at one junction end, which may reflect a read error. V is TRBV2 and J is TRBJ2-7, with no clear D. Germline loops: CDR1 SNHLY, CDR2 FYNNEI. The CDR3 loop spans 15 amino acids. The CDR3 coding sequence is TGTGCCGGCAGTGAAGCAGGTCTTGTAAGCTACGAGCAGTACTTC. It yields the protein CAGSEAGLVSYEQYF.

Ten or more counts support this clonotype. The chain couples TRBV7-2 to TRBJ2-7, with TRBD2 identical over 7 bases. The V segment lost 4 bases and the J segment 0 bases; nucleotides outside the gene matches: 3. The V gene's germline CDR1 is SGHTA and CDR2 FQGNSA. This CDR3 is 14 amino acids long. The CDR3 sequence is CASSSQRGSYEQYF. The CDR3 DNA reads as TGTGCCAGCAGCTCTCAGCGGGGCTCCTACGAGCAGTACTTC.

This clonotype was seen once. The rearrangement links TRBV12-3 or TRBV12-4 to TRBJ2-1, with 7 nucleotides matching TRBD1. The V and J ends lost 3 bases and 0 bases, in that order; junction bases with no gene match: 14. CDR3 length: 19 residues. CDR3 residues: CASSFRGLYETSSYNEQFF. In DNA, the CDR3 is TGTGCCAGCAGTTTTAGGGGGCTTTACGAAACGAGCTCCTACAATGAGCAGTTCTTC.

A few counts support this clonotype. The V gene is TRBV20-1, the J gene TRBJ2-3, with D unclear. CDR1 is DFQATT, CDR2 SNEGSKA, per germline (reference sequence). V dropped 3 bases and J dropped 6 bases, with 4 bases sitting between them. This CDR3 contains 10 residues. CDR3 loop: CSARADTQYF. CDR3 sequence (DNA): TGCAGTGCTAGGGCGGATACGCAGTATTTT.

This chain uses TRBV12-3 or TRBV12-4 with TRBJ2-6; D possibly corresponds to TRBD2 (6 bases). There are 18 residues in the CDR3. V lost 5 bases, J lost 0 bases, and 17 bases lay in between. The CDR3 here is CASSADPGLLSGANVLTF. Written as DNA, the CDR3 is TGTGCCAGCAGTGCAGATCCGGGACTCCTCTCTGGGGCCAACGTCCTGACTTTC.

The CDR3 protein is CASSLNTGASSYEQYF. The CDR3 DNA is TGCGCCAGCAGCCTAAACACAGGGGCGAGCTCCTACGAGCAGTACTTC. V usage is TRBV5-1 and J usage is TRBJ2-7; 7 bases fit TRBD1. This CDR3 comprises 16 residues. V was pared by 4 bases and J by 0 bases, with 10 bases of the junction left unmatched. Germline V gene sequence: CDR1 SGHRS, CDR2 YFSETQ.

At least ten counts were recorded for this clonotype. This rearrangement joins TRBV7-2 to TRBJ1-2; tentatively, D is TRBD1 (5 bases). V lost 5 bases, J lost 2 bases, and 9 bases lay in between. Germline CDR1 reads SGHTA; CDR2 reads FQGNSA. The CDR3 length is 13 residues. CDR3 bases: TGTGCCAGCAGCCCGGACACAAACTATGGCTACACCTTC. This sequence encodes CASSPDTNYGYTF.

This chain links TRBV5-1 with TRBJ1-6; the match to TRBD1 covers 10 bases. This CDR3 has 21 residues. Germline CDR1 reads SGHRS; CDR2 reads YFSETQ. V was pared by 3 bases and J by 0 bases, with 15 bases of the junction left unmatched. CDR3 nucleotides: TGCGCCAGCAGCTCGAGTATCCGGGACAGGGGCGTGAGCTCCTATAATTCACCCCTCCACTTT. It translates to CASSSSIRDRGVSSYNSPLHF.